This T cell receptor (beta chain) was documented in a study of blood T cell repertoires in COVID-19 (dated by TCRdb to about 2020). About the study as a whole: Samples from collaborators originated in the United States, Italy and Spain and spanned both the acute and convalescent phases of COVID-19. The material from the prospective study consisted of cDNA or gDNA derived from T cells, B-cell-depleted T cells, or PBMCs. The dataset comprised deeply sampled blood TCRbeta repertoires from subjects exposed to, actively infected with, or recovered from COVID-19. The repertoires were made available in a free public database intended to serve as a resource for research on the immune response to SARS-CoV-2. Samples were obtained from the ongoing ImmuneRACE study (first 160 participants) and from about 1,300 subjects provided by 6 global collaborators. Sample metadata almost always included a de-identified subject ID, COVID-19 status, age in years and sex. Where available, HLA class I and class II types were taken from metadata supplied by the sample provider and were not determined by assay-based typing. Here is what the overall study found, with its caveats: The amount of clinical and demographic metadata varied by source and participant and was provided uncurated.

Whole blood was collected in K2EDTA tubes by collaborating institutions according to the institutions' own protocols. Collaborator samples were shipped for TCRbeta analysis as frozen whole blood, isolated PBMCs, or DNA extracted from either sample type. The cysteine opens and the phenylalanine closes a CDR3 of 17 amino acids. Of all the DNA, just the CDR3 is kept, 51 bases in frame from base 1. The V and J ends are trimmed by 0 bases and 5 bases, leaving 15 bases between them. CDR1 and CDR2 are read off the germline V gene (reference sequence) as SGHNT and YYREEE. In its sample, this clone was seen a few times. Its antigen specificity is not known. Per-nucleotide qualities are absent, and no much larger clonotype sits a single base away. The immunoSEQ Assay, a bias-controlled multiplex PCR, was used to amplify TCRbeta CDR3 regions from genomic DNA. Per the authors' processing: The number of nucleated cells in each sample was estimated by amplification of reference gene primers within the assay. To quantify the absolute abundance of each unique TCRbeta CDR3 rearrangement, sequence reads were collapsed and filtered. For each sample, productive Simpson clonality was calculated by taking the square root of Simpson's diversity index across productive rearrangements. TCRdb limited this immuneACCESS table to in-frame rearrangements with V and J called. A share of clones is missing; checked studies link under half to unresolved V genes, and the rest is unexplained. Clone size and the V and J calls come from that table; the DNA yielded D and trimming. The sample data list about 100,000 clones, and about 88% of these were observed just once. Less than 8.5% of the sample lies in the top ten.

The clonotype comes from a man aged 25 to 40 in a cohort sampled during active COVID-19. Specimen: peripheral blood. The chain is made from TRBV5-4 and TRBJ1-6; the D segment cannot be called with confidence. The bases read TGTGCCAGCAGCTTGGAAATACCAGGATTTAATAATTCACCCCTCCACTTT. It codes for CASSLEIPGFNNSPLHF.